This TCR beta chain was captured by sequencing in a study of blood T cells in healthy people across ages. Primers used in a second PCR of about 7 to 12 cycles were a sample-barcoded 5' primer and a J-beta primer mix. The template-switch adaptor, which had 12 random nucleotides, put a tag on each cDNA molecule. A single record per CDR3 protein comes from TCRdb applying MiXCR to the 5' RACE reads. The sample consists of about 900,000 distinct CDR3 sequences, around 68% of them appearing once. To note about this clonotype: Its antigen remains unknown.

Healthy Russian Caucasian donors spanned ages roughly 6 to 90 years. Overall study results and limits: Donor CMV status was unknown, possibly confounding expanded clonotype changes.

Sequencing was carried out using blood. The source of this sequence is a man aged 25-45 years in good health.

CDR3 nucleotide sequence: TGTGCCAGCAGCGTCGGAGGGATCTATGGCTACACCTTC. As protein: CASSVGGIYGYTF. V gene TRBV9 combines with J gene TRBJ1-2; D unclear. This CDR3 is 13 amino acids long. V lost 2 bases and J 4 bases, leaving 9 bases between the germline ends. The germline CDR1 and CDR2 sequences are SGDLS and YYNGEE.